This TCR beta chain is drawn from a study of blood T cell repertoires in COVID-19. Study-level information: Researchers got acute and convalescent COVID-19 samples from the United States, Italy and Spain. From T cells, B-cell-depleted T cells, or PBMCs came the material, which was cDNA or gDNA.

Cohort 3 donors were reported recovered after two negative PCRs, clearance, or symptom resolution. The assay was immunoSEQ multiplex PCR, and TCRdb's table has in-frame clones only and misses some. The sample holds roughly 140,000 clones, around four fifths seen once. Trimming stripped 0 bases from V and 5 bases from J, with 7 bases between. This CDR3 is 12 amino acids long. CDR1 is GTSNPN and CDR2 is SVGIG in the germline V gene (reference sequence). The genes are TRBV30 and TRBJ1-1, with D possibly being TRBD1 (6 bases). The sequencing sample was made of PBMCs or T cells enriched from blood (not recorded which). The clonotype comes from a woman in her thirties or forties who had recovered from COVID-19. DNA for the CDR3: TGTGCCTGGAGTGTAGGGGGTACTGAAGCTTTCTTT. As protein: CAWSVGGTEAFF.